Listed here are 13 T cell receptor beta chains from one sample, sequenced in a study of CD8+ T cells in alopecia areata. As the sequencing template, cDNA was produced by extracting RNA and reverse transcribing it. Sequenced by immunoSEQ multiplex PCR; TCRdb stores in-frame clones only, minus some. Of hundreds of thousands of clones listed, over 60% are singletons. Documented treatment: oral pan-JAK inhibitor, 5-10 mg twice daily. The sequenced sample was CD4+ T cells sorted from blood, obtained at week 44, from a patient treated with tofacitinib. The source is a human donor with alopecia areata.

In its sample, this clone was seen a few times. The chain employs TRBV25-1 and TRBJ2-7, with 9 nucleotides matching TRBD1. Germline lookup yields CDR1 MGHDK and CDR2 SYGVNS. V was clipped by 11 bases and J by 2 bases; unmatched bases: 13. The CDR3 has 15 residues. The CDR3 loop is CAVQGAGGLTYEQYF. CDR3 nucleotide sequence: TGTGCCGTACAGGGGGCGGGTGGTTTAACCTACGAGCAGTACTTC.

V is TRBV4-3 and J is TRBJ1-2; TRBD1 is a possible D gene (6 bases). V was shortened by 2 bases and J by 3 bases, with 13 bases between the two germline ends. The CDR3 sequence is 15 residues long. In germline, CDR1 is LGHNA, CDR2 YSLEER. The CDR3 here is CASSQFPQGDYGYTF. CDR3 sequence (DNA): TGCGCCAGCAGCCAATTTCCACAGGGAGACTATGGCTACACCTTC.

The genes are TRBV29-1 and TRBJ1-1; 9 bases are a match to TRBD1. From germline, CDR1 is SQVTM and CDR2 ANQGSEA. V dropped 6 bases and J dropped 7; count of bases not matched to a gene: 9. The CDR3 sequence is 13 residues long. The CDR3 nucleotides are TGCAGCGTGGTCCCGGGACAGGGTAATGAAGCTTTCTTT. As protein: CSVVPGQGNEAFF.

In this sample, this clone turned up a few times. The chain joins TRBV5-6 to TRBJ2-1, with D uncertain. The V gene's germline CDR1 is SGHDT and CDR2 YYEEEE. CDR3 length equals 11 residues. V gave up 0 bases and J gave up 10 bases, with 5 bases separating them. CDR3 protein: CASSLEPEQFF. DNA for the CDR3: TGTGCCAGCAGCTTGGAGCCCGAGCAGTTCTTC. The variable domain in full, completed from reference TRBV5-6 and TRBJ2-1, reads DAGVTQSPTHLIKTRGQQVTLRCSPKSGHDTVSWYQQALGQGPQFIFQYYEEEERQRGNFPDRFSGHQFPNYSSELNVNALLLGDSALYLCASSLEPEQFFGPGTRLTVL.

This clone was seen a few times. This sequence joins TRBV29-1 and TRBJ2-2; D ambiguous. V lost 4 bases and J lost 5, with 5 bases in between. CDR3 size: 11 residues. Germline loops: CDR1 SQVTM, CDR2 ANQGSEA. The CDR3 spells CSVVWTGELFF. The CDR3 bases are TGCAGCGTTGTCTGGACCGGGGAGCTGTTTTTT.

At least ten counts were recorded for this clone. A junction end diverges from the germline sequence, so it may reflect a read error. The chain employs TRBV2 and TRBJ2-2, with D possibly matching TRBD1 (7 bases). Germline V gives CDR1 SNHLY, CDR2 FYNNEI. CDR3 length equals 13 residues. This CDR3 is CASRGDTTGELFF. In nucleotides, the CDR3 is TGTGCGAGCAGGGGGGATACCACCGGGGAGCTGTTTTTT.

DNA for the CDR3: TGCAGCGTTCTCCGGGACAGGGGTTCGTCCGAGCAGTACTTC. It encodes CSVLRDRGSSEQYF. V gene TRBV29-1 combines with J gene TRBJ2-7; 10 bases agree with TRBD1. The germline CDR1 and CDR2 sequences are SQVTM and ANQGSEA. CDR3 length: 14 residues. V lost 5 bases, J lost 6 bases, and 10 bases stayed unmatched.

The V and J genes are TRBV6-5 and TRBJ2-5; 10 bases are shared with TRBD1. Germline-derived CDR1 and CDR2 are MNHEY and SVGAGI. The length of the CDR3 is 11 residues. The V and J ends lost 8 bases and 7 bases, in that order; junction bases with no gene match: 1. The chain's CDR3 is CASGTGVTQYF. CDR3 DNA sequence: TGTGCCAGCGGGACAGGGGTGACCCAGTACTTC.

The V gene is TRBV4-1, the J gene TRBJ1-1; D is undetermined. Germline CDR1 MGHRA, CDR2 YSYEKL. V lost 1 base, J lost 4 bases, and 7 bases lay in between. The length of the CDR3 is 13 residues. The CDR3 spells CASSQVSGTEAFF. The CDR3 DNA follows: TGCGCCAGCAGCCAAGTTTCCGGCACTGAAGCTTTCTTT.

The chain uses TRBV2 and TRBJ2-1; 7 bases are a match to TRBD1. This CDR3 contains 11 residues. Germline CDR1 is SNHLY and CDR2 is FYNNEI. The junction had 6 bases not matched to a gene; V was cut back by 10 bases and J by 9 bases. Here the CDR3 reads CANTQGIEQFF. The CDR3 DNA reads as TGTGCCAACACACAGGGGATTGAGCAGTTCTTC.

The chain is built from TRBV18 and TRBJ2-3; no clear D. Looked up from germline, CDR1 is KGHSH and CDR2 is LQKENI. Trimming stripped 4 bases from V and 1 base from J, with 9 bases between. The CDR3 contains 14 residues. The chain's CDR3 is CASSLVGGTDTQYF. The CDR3, as DNA: TGTGCCAGCTCACTAGTAGGAGGCACAGATACGCAGTATTTT.

The chain uses TRBV6-5 and TRBJ1-6; D gene uncertain. Germline values: CDR1 MNHEY, CDR2 SVGAGI. The CDR3 consists of 14 residues. The V and J ends lost 8 bases and 0 bases respectively, with 8 bases between them. The CDR3 DNA reads TGTGCCAGCGGTCAGAGCTCCTATAATTCACCCCTCCACTTT. Translation: CASGQSSYNSPLHF.

DNA of the CDR3: TGCAGCGTTGGGAGGGCTCCAAACAATGAGCAGTTCTTC. Residues: CSVGRAPNNEQFF. The chain combines TRBV29-1 with TRBJ2-1; tentatively, D is TRBD2 (6 bases). The V gene lost 4 bases and the J gene lost 5 bases, with 12 bases spanning the gap. The CDR3 is 13 amino acids. The germline V gene encodes CDR1 SQVTM and CDR2 ANQGSEA.